Below, 20 T cell receptor beta chains from the same sample are listed, as sequenced in a study of regulatory T cells in long-lasting Graves disease. Specified time point: newly diagnosed GD, antithyroid drugs for less than 3 months. From PBMCs, RNA was extracted and then used to make the TCR library. CDR3 regions were amplified by Arm-PCR using iRepertoire HTBI primers to build TCR beta libraries. TCRdb ran MiXCR on the multiplex PCR reads and lists one entry per CDR3 protein. The sample holds under 450,000 distinct CDR3 sequences; roughly 15% are singletons and the top ten take around 20%. These sequences were also reported in another study, on T cells in Graves' hyperthyroidism and ophthalmopathy.

The material sequenced was peripheral blood mononuclear cells (PBMCs), taken at new diagnosis, from a patient treated with antithyroid drugs. These receptors all stem from a woman between 18 and 30 years old with Graves disease.

Concerning this clonotype itself: A much larger clone differs from this one at a single base, so this may be a read error. This chain uses TRBV20-1 with TRBJ2-5; no definite D call. The CDR3 sequence is 12 residues long. The germline CDR1 and CDR2 sequences are DFQATT and SNEGSKA (reference sequence). In nucleotides, the CDR3 is TGCAGTGCTAGCCCAGGTCAAGAGGCCCAGTACTTC. As protein: CSASPGQEAQYF.

This clonotype was observed a few times. This chain links TRBV5-1 with TRBJ1-2; 9 bases match TRBD1. The trim removed 3 bases at V and 3 bases at J, leaving 6 bases unmatched. Germline V gene lookup returns CDR1 SGHRS and CDR2 YFSETQ. The length of the CDR3 is 15 residues. As DNA, the CDR3 is TGCGCCAGCAGCTCCGGGACAGGGATTCACTATGGCTACACCTTC. It specifies CASSSGTGIHYGYTF.

This clonotype was seen ten or more times. This chain links TRBV3-1 with TRBJ1-6, with a possible D match to TRBD1 (6 bases). V was clipped by 4 bases and J by 7 bases, with 11 bases between them. From germline, CDR1 is LGHDT and CDR2 YNNKEL (reference sequence). This CDR3 is 14 amino acids long. The CDR3, as DNA: TGTGCCAGCAGCCCCTGGCAGGGGAATTCACCCCTCCACTTT. Protein: CASSPWQGNSPLHF.

This clonotype was detected a few times. CDR3 residues: CSAPRDSPYEQYF. The CDR3 DNA reads TGCAGTGCCCCCCGGGACAGTCCCTACGAGCAGTACTTC. J is TRBJ2-7 and V is TRBV20-1; 7 bases match TRBD1. Trimming at V came to 6 bases and at J to 2 bases, leaving 7 bases not matched to a gene. The germline V gene encodes CDR1 DFQATT and CDR2 SNEGSKA (reference sequence). The CDR3 spans 13 residues.

The chain uses TRBV24-1 and TRBJ2-3; D gene uncertain. In germline, CDR1 is KGHDR, CDR2 SFDVKD. Trimming stripped 7 bases from V and 5 bases from J, with 6 bases between. The CDR3 spans 11 residues. The CDR3 region is CATREGDTQYF. The CDR3 region has the DNA TGTGCCACCAGAGAAGGAGATACGCAGTATTTT.

The CDR3 protein is CASSRDSHEQYF. In DNA form, the CDR3 reads TGTGCCAGCAGTCGGGACAGCCACGAGCAGTACTTC. The chain combines TRBV6-2 or TRBV6-3 with TRBJ2-7; 7 bases are shared with TRBD1. The ends lost 5 bases at V and 5 bases at J; junction bases unmatched: 3. The CDR3 runs to 12 residues. Germline V CDR1 and CDR2: MNHEY, SVGEGT.

This clonotype was counted ten times or more. This sequence joins TRBV30 and TRBJ1-6; no reliable D call. Germline loops: CDR1 GTSNPN, CDR2 SVGIG (reference sequence). Trimming shortened V by 1 base and J by 6 bases, and 7 bases separated the two germline ends. The CDR3 consists of 13 residues. The CDR3 coding sequence is TGTGCCTGGAGTGGTACGAGTAATTCACCCCTCCACTTT. It encodes CAWSGTSNSPLHF.

This clonotype came up a few times. The V gene is TRBV10-3, the J gene TRBJ1-2, with TRBD1 identical over 7 bases. The CDR3 spans 14 residues. CDR1 and CDR2 from the germline V gene are ENHRY and SYGVKD. Trimming removed 2 bases from V and 8 bases from J; junction bases left unmatched: 8. The CDR3 loop is CAISETGTVGGYTF. In DNA, the CDR3 is TGTGCCATCAGTGAGACGGGGACAGTGGGCGGCTACACCTTC.

This chain connects TRBV19 to TRBJ2-7; D call uncertain. The V end was cut by 3 bases, the J end by 1 base, with 13 bases between. The CDR3 contains 15 residues. Per germline, CDR1 LNHDA and CDR2 SQIVND (reference sequence). CDR3 loop: CASSIVGQASYEQYF. CDR3 coding DNA: TGTGCCAGTAGTATTGTCGGGCAGGCGTCCTACGAGCAGTACTTC.

In this sample, this clonotype turned up a few times. The gene calls are TRBV12-3 or TRBV12-4 and TRBJ2-3, with 10 bases that match TRBD1. The V segment lost 1 base and the J segment 3 bases; nucleotides outside the gene matches: 7. The CDR3 consists of 17 residues. The CDR3, as DNA: TGTGCCAGCAGTTTAGGGGTCCCGGGACAGGGGACAGATACGCAGTATTTT. Amino acid sequence: CASSLGVPGQGTDTQYF.

This clonotype turned up a few times. This chain uses TRBV28 with TRBJ1-3; maybe TRBD1 (6 bases). The CDR3 has 15 amino acids. Germline-derived CDR1 and CDR2 are MDHEN and SYDVKM. The V gene lost 3 bases and the J gene lost 0 bases, with 9 bases spanning the gap. CDR3 nucleotides: TGTGCCAGCAGTTTGGACAGCAACTCTGGAAACACCATATATTTT. Protein: CASSLDSNSGNTIYF.

This clonotype was seen ten or more times. The chain uses TRBV7-2 and TRBJ1-2; 8 bases agree with TRBD1. CDR1 is SGHTA, CDR2 FQGNSA, per germline. Trimming at V came to 5 bases and at J to 6 bases, leaving 8 bases not matched to a gene. This CDR3 has 14 residues. The DNA for the CDR3 is TGTGCCAGCAGCCGAGACAGGGGAGAGAATGGCTACACCTTC. Amino acid sequence: CASSRDRGENGYTF.

This clonotype was recorded at least ten times. The chain employs TRBV3-1 and TRBJ1-1; D possibly corresponds to TRBD1 (5 bases). V was clipped by 7 bases and J by 3 bases, with 12 bases between them. CDR1 LGHDT and CDR2 YNNKEL come from the germline V gene (reference sequence). The CDR3 has 13 residues. The CDR3 DNA is TGTGCCAGCAATAGTCAGGGAGACACTGAAGCTTTCTTT. This translates into CASNSQGDTEAFF. Using reference TRBV3-1 and TRBJ1-1 for the parts outside the CDR3, the full variable domain is DTAVSQTPKYLVTQMGNDKSIKCEQNLGHDTMYWYKQDSKKFLKIMFSYNNKELIINETVPNRFSPKSPDKAHLNLHINSLELGDSAVYFCASNSQGDTEAFFGQGTRLTVV.

This chain connects TRBV24-1 to TRBJ1-2; 7 bases are a match to TRBD1. Germline trimming cut 4 bases from V and 4 bases from J; bases unmatched to any gene: 8. The CDR3 consists of 15 residues. Germline V gene data show CDR1 as KGHDR and CDR2 as SFDVKD. CDR3 DNA: TGTGCCACCAGTGAGCGTGACAGGGCCAGCTATGGCTACACCTTC. Protein product: CATSERDRASYGYTF.

This clonotype was observed at least ten times. This chain links TRBV7-8 with TRBJ1-1; D perhaps matches TRBD1 (5 bases). The V gene lost 1 base and the J gene lost 8 bases, with 11 bases spanning the gap. Per germline, CDR1 SGHVS and CDR2 FQNEAQ. The CDR3 runs 13 residues. In DNA form, the CDR3 reads TGTGCCAGCAGCTTAGTTGGGGCAAGGGAAGCTTTCTTT. As protein: CASSLVGAREAFF.

Only a few counts were recorded for this clonotype. The V call is TRBV7-9, the J call TRBJ2-5; D is uncertain. V dropped 5 bases and J dropped 7 bases, with 14 bases sitting between them. The CDR3 consists of 13 residues. Germline lookup yields CDR1 SEHNR and CDR2 FQNEAQ (reference sequence). CDR3 sequence: CASSPNYDGTQYF. The CDR3 nucleotides are TGTGCCAGCAGCCCGAACTATGACGGGACCCAGTACTTC.

CDR3 protein: CASSTTGGSNYEQYF. The CDR3 DNA follows: TGTGCCAGCAGCACCACAGGGGGCTCGAACTACGAGCAGTACTTC. J is TRBJ2-7 and V is TRBV7-2; 9 bases line up with TRBD1. The CDR3 runs 15 residues. With V trimmed by 5 bases and J by 3 bases, 8 bases remained unmatched. Per the germline V gene, CDR1 is SGHTA and CDR2 is FQGNSA.

This clonotype was recorded a few times. V usage is TRBV6-2 or TRBV6-3 and J usage is TRBJ2-1, with 10 bases that match TRBD2. The germline gives CDR1 MNHEY, CDR2 SVGEGT. CDR3 length: 16 amino acids. Trimming at V came to 4 bases and at J to 7 bases, leaving 10 bases not matched to a gene. CDR3 amino acids: CASSFPAGGPGNEQFF. The CDR3 coding sequence is TGTGCCAGCAGTTTCCCAGCGGGAGGGCCTGGGAATGAGCAGTTCTTC.

This chain joins TRBV2 and TRBJ1-2, with D possibly TRBD1 on 5 matching bases. The CDR3 spans 15 residues. CDR1 SNHLY and CDR2 FYNNEI come from the germline V gene. The V and J ends lost 9 bases and 1 base respectively, with 18 bases between them. The CDR3 coding sequence is TGTGCCAGTTCTAGCGGTACCGACAGTAACTATGGCTACACCTTC. This translates into CASSSGTDSNYGYTF.

This clonotype was found many times. The rearrangement links TRBV7-2 to TRBJ1-2, with D maybe TRBD1 (5 bases). This CDR3 contains 15 residues. The germline CDR1 and CDR2 sequences are SGHTA and FQGNSA. The germline V and J ends were trimmed by 0 bases and 4 bases, with 12 bases remaining between them. The CDR3 coding sequence is TGTGCCAGCAGCTTAGCGTCGCAGGGTGCCTATGGCTACACCTTC. Translated, it gives CASSLASQGAYGYTF.